The clone carrying this TCR beta chain has more than one count but fewer than ten. Its antigen is unknown. Documented time point: patch test 1, 2 weeks after DPC sensitization. The treatment here: therapeutic diphenylcyclopropenone sensitization with weekly scalp DPC. Each cDNA molecule in the library carried unique molecular identifiers. TCRdb fed the RACE reads into MiXCR, producing one record per CDR3 protein. Of approximately 80,000 distinct CDR3 sequences detected, 7.5% to 9.5% appear once; the ten largest clones hold roughly 1.6%. Germline CDR1 is SGHAT and CDR2 is FQNNGV. With 1 base removed from V and 0 bases from J, the gap between germline ends came to 19 bases. CDR3 length: 19 amino acids. The record originates from a study of human T cells and chemical hapten exposure. The wider study: Alopecia areata, totalis and universalis patients, mostly female, were included.

Study-wide results and limits: Sensitizing to DPC left TCRs with a frequency above 1 in 1000 unaltered.

The source is a woman aged 30 to 39 with alopecia areata. Some clones in this sample may be carry-over from other donors' samples. Source: whole blood, taken in connection with sensitization to the hapten diphenylcyclopropenone (DPC). The chain joins TRBV11-2 to TRBJ1-5, with a tentative D call TRBD1 (5 bases). CDR3 amino acids: CASSLGSSRGKYSNQPQHF. DNA for the CDR3: TGTGCCAGCAGCTTAGGTAGTAGTAGGGGCAAATATAGCAATCAGCCCCAGCATTTT.